The present TCR beta chain was sequenced within a study of T cells in Graves' hyperthyroidism and ophthalmopathy. Study-level information: Peripheral blood samples were taken at initial diagnosis, prior to any treatment. General study results and limits: Ophthalmopathy onset followed model prediction by a median around six months. Most clonotypes that expanded in the thyroid above 0.001 also showed up in blood.

Notes on this clonotype: Its antigen is not known.

Template material for amplifying TCR beta CDR3 regions consisted of RNA transcripts. RT-PCR in the first round (using the HTBI primer set) targeted the TCR CDR3. TCRdb re-derived calls from the multiplex PCR reads in MiXCR, one entry per CDR3 protein. The sample includes about 210,000 distinct CDR3 sequences, about a sixth seen only once; the top ten take approximately 50%. Diagnosis relied on clinical symptoms, serum thyroxine and TRAb, thyroid ultrasound and orbital computed tomography. This receptor was obtained from a man in his forties or fifties with Graves' hyperthyroidism. Sequencing was carried out using blood.

In nucleotides, the CDR3 is TGTGCCAGCAGCGCGCAAGGTTGGCGGAAGGGAAAACTGTTTTTT. The encoded protein is CASSAQGWRKGKLFF. The rearrangement joins TRBV6-1 to TRBJ1-4; D remains unclear. With 6 bases removed from V and 10 bases from J, the gap between germline ends came to 21 bases. This CDR3 is 15 amino acids long. Germline V gene lookup returns CDR1 MNHNS and CDR2 SASEGT.